These 30 T cell receptor beta chains share one sample of origin, sequenced in a study of T cell responses to AZD1222 COVID-19 vaccine. This table comes from immunoSEQ multiplex PCR, and its TCRdb copy is limited to in-frame clones, with some not included. The profile shows under 150,000 clones, around 89% of them singletons. The sample consisted of peripheral blood, taken 28 days after the second AZD1222 dose. The receptors derive from an adult who received the AZD1222 COVID-19 vaccine.

V gene TRBV6-5 combines with J gene TRBJ1-2, with D uncertain. V gave up 10 bases and J gave up 6 bases, with 18 bases separating them. The germline CDR1 and CDR2 sequences are MNHEY and SVGAGI. This CDR3 spans 13 amino acids. This CDR3 is CATLGLSGNGYTF. The CDR3 DNA sequence: TGTGCCACTTTAGGGCTTTCTGGGAATGGCTACACCTTC.

This clone was counted once. This rearrangement joins TRBV24-1 to TRBJ1-6; 8 positions match TRBD1. This CDR3 is built from 16 residues. V dropped 1 base and J dropped 5; count of bases not matched to a gene: 3. CDR1 is KGHDR, CDR2 SFDVKD, per germline. DNA of the CDR3: TGTGCCACCAGTGATTTAGGACAGGGAGATAATTCACCCCTCCACTTT. Protein sequence: CATSDLGQGDNSPLHF.

This rearrangement joins TRBV7-6 to TRBJ1-3; possibly TRBD1 for D (5 bases). The V end was cut by 5 bases, the J end by 0 bases, with 11 bases between. This CDR3 is 15 amino acids long. The germline CDR1 and CDR2 sequences are SGHVS and FNYEAQ. The CDR3 nucleotides are TGTGCCAGCAGCGCGGGACGGATCTCTGGAAACACCATATATTTT. Translated, it gives CASSAGRISGNTIYF.

This clone was observed many times. This chain joins TRBV14 and TRBJ1-2, with D uncertain. The CDR3 has 13 amino acids. Trimming removed 1 base from V and 6 bases from J, with 9 bases in between. Per the germline V gene, CDR1 is SGHDN and CDR2 is FVKESK. The DNA for the CDR3 is TGTGCCAGCAGCCAAGCCGGGGTGCATGGCTACACCTTC. Translating it yields CASSQAGVHGYTF.

The chain combines TRBV5-1 with TRBJ1-1; no clear D. This CDR3 contains 15 residues. CDR1 and CDR2 (germline): SGHRS, YFSETQ. V dropped 0 bases and J dropped 5 bases, with 14 bases sitting between them. The CDR3 sequence is CASSLGLGVETEAFF. DNA for the CDR3: TGCGCCAGCAGCTTGGGGCTCGGGGTGGAGACTGAAGCTTTCTTT.

The rearrangement joins TRBV6-5 to TRBJ1-3, with D tentatively TRBD1 (5 bases). Germline V gene sequence: CDR1 MNHEY, CDR2 SVGAGI. CDR3 length: 16 residues. V lost 4 bases and J lost 0, with 13 bases in between. This CDR3 reads CASSSGQDNSGNTIYF. Written as DNA, the CDR3 is TGTGCCAGCAGTTCGGGGCAGGACAACTCTGGAAACACCATATATTTT.

This clone was counted only a few times. The chain is built from TRBV29-1 and TRBJ1-1; 7 positions agree with TRBD1. The CDR3 length is 12 residues. V lost 5 bases, J lost 5 bases, and 5 bases stayed unmatched. Germline V gene data show CDR1 as SQVTM and CDR2 as ANQGSEA. The CDR3 sequence: CSVNRGGTEAFF. CDR3 DNA sequence: TGCAGCGTTAACAGGGGCGGGACTGAAGCTTTCTTT.

The rearrangement joins TRBV9 to TRBJ1-3, with TRBD1 as a possible D gene (5 bases). The germline gives CDR1 SGDLS, CDR2 YYNGEE. There are 16 residues in the CDR3. V was pared by 3 bases and J by 2 bases, with 15 bases between. The DNA for the CDR3 is TGTGCCAGCAGCGCCGTGGCTGAAGGGGCTGGAAACACCATATATTTT. Translated, it gives CASSAVAEGAGNTIYF.

The J gene is TRBJ1-2, the V gene TRBV11-2; the D gene is possibly TRBD1 (5 bases). Germline values: CDR1 SGHAT, CDR2 FQNNGV. The CDR3 has 15 amino acids. V was clipped by 3 bases and J by 2 bases, with 13 bases between them. The CDR3 here is CASSFPARGNYGYTF. The CDR3 nucleotides are TGTGCCAGCAGCTTCCCGGCGAGGGGCAACTATGGCTACACCTTC.

The rearrangement links TRBV6-2 or TRBV6-3 to TRBJ2-7; 10 bases line up with TRBD2. The CDR3 runs to 14 residues. CDR1 MNHEY and CDR2 SVGEGT come from the germline V gene. The J segment lost 4 bases and the V segment lost 6 bases, leaving 6 bases of the junction unmatched. CDR3 DNA sequence: TGTGCCAGCAGCAACCGACTAGCGGGTTACGAGCAGTACTTC. It translates to CASSNRLAGYEQYF.

The rearrangement uses TRBV12-5 and TRBJ2-3; 13 bases map to TRBD2. This CDR3 has 16 amino acids. CDR1 is LGHNT and CDR2 is FRNRAP in the germline V gene. The ends lost 7 bases at V and 2 bases at J; junction bases unmatched: 6. CDR3 coding DNA: TGTGCTAGTGCTAAGGGACTAGCGGGACTCACAGATACGCAGTATTTT. It specifies CASAKGLAGLTDTQYF.

This clone was detected once. CDR3 bases: TGTGCCACCCAAGGGGGTGGCTACACCTTC. Its protein is CATQGGGYTF. V is TRBV6-6 and J is TRBJ1-2; tentatively, D is TRBD1 (6 bases). There are 10 residues in the CDR3. Germline V gives CDR1 MNHNY, CDR2 SVGAGI (reference sequence). V dropped 10 bases and J dropped 7 bases, with 10 bases sitting between them.

The gene calls are TRBV10-1 and TRBJ2-2; 7 nucleotides agree with TRBD1. Per germline, CDR1 WNHNN and CDR2 SYGVQD (reference sequence). CDR3 length equals 14 residues. V lost 7 bases and J lost 6; bases outside the gene matches: 8. In DNA, the CDR3 is TGCGCCAGCATGGGACAGATAGCCTCCGGGGAGCTGTTTTTT. Encoded protein: CASMGQIASGELFF.

The V gene is TRBV2, the J gene TRBJ1-5; D may be TRBD1 (6 bases). Germline lookup yields CDR1 SNHLY and CDR2 FYNNEI. The CDR3 totals 14 residues. Between the trimmed V and J ends, which lost 6 bases and 6 bases, there was a span of 15 bases. CDR3 nucleotide sequence: TGTGCCAGCAGGGGTCAGGGGTATAGTCAGCCCCAGCATTTT. Translated, it gives CASRGQGYSQPQHF. The variable domain in full, with the rest retrieved from reference TRBV2 and TRBJ1-5, is EPEVTQTPSHQVTQMGQEVILRCVPISNHLYFYWYRQILGQKVEFLVSFYNNEISEKSEIFDDQFSVERPDGSNFTLKIRSTKLEDSAMYFCASRGQGYSQPQHFGDGTRLSIL.

This clone was observed many times. The chain recombines TRBV5-1 with TRBJ1-3; maybe TRBD1 (5 bases). The germline V and J ends were trimmed by 4 bases and 0 bases, with 17 bases remaining between them. Per the germline V gene, CDR1 is SGHRS and CDR2 is YFSETQ. CDR3 length: 17 amino acids. For the CDR3, the DNA is TGCGCCAGCAGCGAGGACTGGGGACCGAACTCTGGAAACACCATATATTTT. This codes for CASSEDWGPNSGNTIYF.

Notes on this clone: The junction and the germline gene differ at one end; a read error may be behind it. CDR3 DNA: TGTGCCAGCAGTCGGGTGGACGGGAACGCCGGGGAGCTGTTTTTT. Translation: CASSRVDGNAGELFF. The genes are TRBV6-2 or TRBV6-3 and TRBJ2-2, with D tentatively TRBD2 (5 bases). The CDR3 runs 15 residues. CDR1 and CDR2 from the germline V gene are MNHEY and SVGEGT.

The rearrangement links TRBV27 to TRBJ1-1; D gene ambiguous. CDR3 size: 13 residues. V gave up 0 bases and J gave up 5 bases, with 7 bases separating them. The germline V gene has CDR1 MNHEY and CDR2 SMNVEV (reference sequence). The CDR3 sequence is CASSLSRATEAFF. The CDR3 bases are TGTGCCAGCAGTTTATCGCGAGCGACTGAAGCTTTCTTT.

The V gene is TRBV18, the J gene TRBJ1-1; 7 bases are shared with TRBD1. CDR1 is KGHSH and CDR2 is LQKENI in the germline V gene. The CDR3 loop spans 15 amino acids. The ends lost 7 bases at V and 0 bases at J; junction bases unmatched: 8. CDR3 sequence (DNA): TGTGCCAGCTTAAGGGGGCCCAGTTTGAACACTGAAGCTTTCTTT. Protein: CASLRGPSLNTEAFF.

In its sample, this clone was seen once. J is TRBJ2-1 and V is TRBV5-1, with a possible D match to TRBD1 (5 bases). The CDR3 runs to 15 residues. Germline CDR1 is SGHRS and CDR2 is YFSETQ. The V end was cut by 0 bases, the J end by 4 bases, with 11 bases between. The CDR3 coding sequence is TGCGCCAGCAGCTTGGCGTTTGACAGTTACAATGAGCAGTTCTTC. It encodes CASSLAFDSYNEQFF.

The J gene is TRBJ1-2, the V gene TRBV14; possible D gene TRBD1, 5 bases. From germline, CDR1 is SGHDN and CDR2 FVKESK. The V and J ends lost 0 bases and 4 bases respectively, with 6 bases between them. The CDR3 extends over 13 amino acids. The CDR3 DNA is TGTGCCAGCAGCCAAGACAGGGCCTATGGCTACACCTTC. The encoded protein is CASSQDRAYGYTF.

V is TRBV7-2 and J is TRBJ2-5; 7 positions agree with TRBD1. This CDR3 comprises 13 residues. Germline V gives CDR1 SGHTA, CDR2 FQGNSA. Trimming at V came to 5 bases and at J to 1 base, leaving 1 base not matched to a gene. CDR3 in DNA: TGTGCCAGCAGCCGACAGGGCCAAGAGACCCAGTACTTC. Residues: CASSRQGQETQYF.

The J gene is TRBJ1-2, the V gene TRBV6-1, with a tentative D call TRBD1 (5 bases). The CDR3 totals 14 residues. CDR1 and CDR2 from the germline V gene are MNHNS and SASEGT. Trimming shortened V by 2 bases and J by 4 bases, and 11 bases separated the two germline ends. This chain's CDR3 is CASSEYVGTYGYTF. CDR3 bases: TGTGCCAGCAGTGAATATGTGGGGACCTATGGCTACACCTTC.

This rearrangement joins TRBV28 to TRBJ1-1; 7 positions agree with TRBD1. The V gene end was trimmed by 4 bases and the J gene end by 0 bases; junction bases not matched to a gene: 11. Germline-derived CDR1 and CDR2 are MDHEN and SYDVKM. This CDR3 contains 17 residues. The CDR3 nucleotides are TGTGCCAGCAGTTCCGGGCAGGGGGATAACATGAACACTGAAGCTTTCTTT. Its translation is CASSSGQGDNMNTEAFF.

V is TRBV6-2 or TRBV6-3 and J is TRBJ1-2; a possible D gene is TRBD1 (5 bases). This CDR3 region has 14 residues. Germline CDR1 is MNHEY and CDR2 is SVGEGT. Trimming stripped 5 bases from V and 2 bases from J, with 12 bases between. CDR3 protein: CASSGGAGNYGYTF. For the CDR3, the DNA is TGTGCCAGCAGTGGAGGGGCAGGCAACTATGGCTACACCTTC.

This clone was counted a few times. The CDR3 DNA is TGTGCCAGCAGCCAAGGAGGGGTTAGCAATCAGCCCCAGCATTTT. Its protein is CASSQGGVSNQPQHF. The chain links TRBV3-1 (or the pseudogene TRBV3-2) to TRBJ1-5, with a weak D call TRBD1 (5 bases). The germline CDR1 and CDR2 sequences are LGHDT and YNNKEL (reference sequence). The CDR3 is 15 residues long. V gave up 1 base and J gave up 0 bases, with 7 bases separating them.

The J gene is TRBJ1-1, the V gene TRBV7-9; 11 nucleotides line up with TRBD1. This CDR3 comprises 17 residues. Germline trimming cut 9 bases from V and 2 bases from J; bases unmatched to any gene: 14. The germline V gene has CDR1 SEHNR and CDR2 FQNEAQ (reference sequence). The CDR3, as DNA: TGTGCCAGGAATACCCTTGGACAGGGGGCTCTAAACACTGAAGCTTTCTTT. Translated: CARNTLGQGALNTEAFF.

V and J are TRBV7-9 and TRBJ1-4; tentatively, D is TRBD1 (5 bases). Germline CDR1 reads SEHNR; CDR2 reads FQNEAQ (reference sequence). The CDR3 loop spans 16 amino acids. V gave up 1 base and J gave up 0 bases, with 9 bases separating them. The CDR3 DNA reads TGTGCCAGCAGCTTAGTGGGCAGGGCAACTAATGAAAAACTGTTTTTT. Encoded protein: CASSLVGRATNEKLFF. The whole variable domain, remainder taken from reference TRBV7-9 and TRBJ1-4, is DTGVSQNPRHKITKRGQNVTFRCDPISEHNRLYWYRQTLGQGPEFLTYFQNEAQLEKSRLLSDRFSAERPKGSFSTLEIQRTEQGDSAMYLCASSLVGRATNEKLFFGSGTQLSVL.

This chain links TRBV5-4 with TRBJ2-1, with 8 bases that match TRBD2. V trimming: 4 bases; J trimming: 5 bases; junction bases outside the gene matches: 11. Per germline, CDR1 SGHNT and CDR2 YYREEE (reference sequence). This CDR3 has 16 residues. For the CDR3, the DNA is TGTGCCAGCAGCCCGGGAGGGGCCTCCTCGAACAATGAGCAGTTCTTC. Translating gives CASSPGGASSNNEQFF.

The chain is built from TRBV4-2 and TRBJ2-7; tentative D call: TRBD1 (6 bases). With 1 base removed from V and 0 bases from J, the gap between germline ends came to 13 bases. The CDR3 is 16 residues long. Germline V gene sequence: CDR1 LGHNA, CDR2 YNFKEQ. DNA for the CDR3: TGTGCCAGCAGCCAAGCGAGAGGGACAAACTCCTACGAGCAGTACTTC. This translates into CASSQARGTNSYEQYF.

This rearrangement joins TRBV4-1 to TRBJ2-4; D is unclear. V lost 0 bases and J lost 6, with 15 bases in between. The CDR3 runs 16 residues. CDR1 and CDR2 (germline): MGHRA, YSYEKL. The CDR3 region is CASSQEKLPPLNIQYF. The CDR3 DNA follows: TGCGCCAGCAGCCAAGAGAAGCTCCCCCCCTTAAACATTCAGTACTTC.